Listed below are T cell receptor beta chains from one sample, sequenced in a study of T cell repertoires in cytomegalovirus infection. TCRdb reprocessed the reads with MiXCR, giving one entry per CDR3 protein. The data show about half a million distinct CDR3 sequences, 33% seen once. Their antigens remain unidentified. The source material was cultured PBMCs, sampled from culture after CMV antigen stimulation. The receptors here all came from a human donor in good health (CMV status not recorded). Some clones in this sample may be carry-over from other donors' samples. Both conserved end residues are part of each CDR3. Fields, in order: J gene, clone size, V gene, D gene, CDR3 protein, CDR3 DNA. A D gene is named only where the DNA matches it firmly. Clone size is not always given. Where it is, it says once, few, many or a class for expanded clones.

J gene: TRBJ2-7; clone size: -; V gene: TRBV5-4; D gene: TRBD1; CDR3 protein: CASSLEGGGQGYEQYF; CDR3 DNA: TGTGCCAGCAGCTTGGAAGGTGGGGGACAGGGGTACGAGCAGTACTTC
J gene: TRBJ1-1; clone size: few; V gene: TRBV28; D gene: -; CDR3 protein: CASSLSLKWGTEAFF; CDR3 DNA: TGTGCCAGCAGTTTATCCCTTAAGTGGGGTACTGAAGCTTTCTTT
J gene: TRBJ2-3; clone size: few; V gene: TRBV27; D gene: -; CDR3 protein: CASSWARLVTDTQYF; CDR3 DNA: TGTGCCAGCAGTTGGGCTAGATTGGTCACAGATACGCAGTATTTT
J gene: TRBJ2-1; clone size: -; V gene: TRBV7-3; D gene: -; CDR3 protein: CASSLLPSYNEQFF; CDR3 DNA: TGTGCCAGCAGCTTGCTTCCTTCCTACAATGAGCAGTTCTTC
J gene: TRBJ2-7; clone size: -; V gene: TRBV5-1; D gene: TRBD1; CDR3 protein: CASEGAGSEQYF; CDR3 DNA: TGCGCCTCAGAGGGGGCCGGTAGTGAGCAGTACTTC
J gene: TRBJ2-4; clone size: many; V gene: TRBV7-2; D gene: -; CDR3 protein: CASSFLNLAKNIQYF; CDR3 DNA: TGTGCCAGCAGCTTTCTGAATTTGGCCAAAAACATTCAGTACTTC
J gene: TRBJ2-5; clone size: -; V gene: TRBV6-2/TRBV6-3; D gene: TRBD2; CDR3 protein: CASSTLAGAGETQYF; CDR3 DNA: TGTGCCAGCAGCACACTAGCGGGAGCAGGGGAGACCCAGTACTTC
J gene: TRBJ2-5; clone size: -; V gene: TRBV5-4; D gene: -; CDR3 protein: CASSSGLEKETQYF; CDR3 DNA: TGTGCCAGCAGCTCCGGACTGGAGAAAGAGACCCAGTACTTC
J gene: TRBJ1-2; clone size: -; V gene: TRBV6-1; D gene: TRBD1; CDR3 protein: CASSLQGASYGYTF; CDR3 DNA: TGTGCCAGCAGTTTACAGGGGGCGTCCTATGGCTACACCTTC
J gene: TRBJ2-3; clone size: few; V gene: TRBV5-4; D gene: -; CDR3 protein: CASSLPRGNTDTQYF; CDR3 DNA: TGTGCCAGCAGCTTGCCCCGGGGGAACACAGATACGCAGTATTTT
J gene: TRBJ2-1; clone size: -; V gene: TRBV6-1; D gene: TRBD2; CDR3 protein: CAVAEAGVYNEQFF; CDR3 DNA: TGTGCCGTCGCAGAAGCGGGAGTGTACAATGAGCAGTTCTTC
J gene: TRBJ1-2; clone size: few; V gene: TRBV6-1; D gene: -; CDR3 protein: CATRQIDYGYTF; CDR3 DNA: TGTGCCACCCGACAGATAGACTATGGCTACACCTTC
J gene: TRBJ2-1; clone size: once; V gene: TRBV14; D gene: -; CDR3 protein: CASSQDQRGWSYNEQFF; CDR3 DNA: TGTGCCAGCAGCCAAGATCAAAGGGGCTGGTCCTACAATGAGCAGTTCTTC
J gene: TRBJ1-6; clone size: -; V gene: TRBV4-1; D gene: TRBD1; CDR3 protein: CASSQETGTGNSPLHF; CDR3 DNA: TGTGCCAGCAGCCAAGAAACGGGGACAGGGAATTCACCCCTCCACTTT
J gene: TRBJ1-2; clone size: many; V gene: TRBV7-2; D gene: -; CDR3 protein: CASSLVSPNYGYTF; CDR3 DNA: TGTGCCAGCAGCTTAGTGTCACCTAACTATGGCTACACCTTC
J gene: TRBJ2-4; clone size: many; V gene: TRBV12-3/TRBV12-4; D gene: TRBD2; CDR3 protein: CASSLARTSGRMAKNIQYF; CDR3 DNA: TGTGCCAGCAGTTTAGCTCGCACTAGCGGGAGGATGGCCAAAAACATTCAGTACTTC
J gene: TRBJ2-3; clone size: -; V gene: TRBV28; D gene: -; CDR3 protein: CASSTVQSGQRRSTDTQYF; CDR3 DNA: TGTGCCAGCAGTACCGTCCAATCGGGACAAAGGAGGAGCACAGATACGCAGTATTTT
J gene: TRBJ2-3; clone size: many; V gene: TRBV7-2; D gene: -; CDR3 protein: CASSLLTARGDTQYF; CDR3 DNA: TGTGCCAGCAGCTTATTGACCGCGAGGGGAGATACGCAGTATTTT
J gene: TRBJ2-1; clone size: -; V gene: TRBV14; D gene: TRBD2; CDR3 protein: CASNGLAGRGNEQFF; CDR3 DNA: TGTGCCAGCAACGGACTAGCGGGAAGGGGCAATGAGCAGTTCTTC
J gene: TRBJ1-2; clone size: few; V gene: TRBV6-2/TRBV6-3; D gene: TRBD1; CDR3 protein: CASSYPATGKLDYGYTF; CDR3 DNA: TGTGCCAGCAGCTACCCAGCGACAGGGAAGCTGGACTATGGCTACACCTTC
J gene: TRBJ2-5; clone size: -; V gene: TRBV20-1; D gene: TRBD2; CDR3 protein: CSARLAGGAETQYF; CDR3 DNA: TGCAGTGCTAGGCTAGCGGGAGGTGCAGAGACCCAGTACTTC
J gene: TRBJ1-5; clone size: -; V gene: TRBV12-3/TRBV12-4; D gene: TRBD1; CDR3 protein: CASSPGTGPWNQPQHF; CDR3 DNA: TGTGCCAGCAGCCCCGGGACAGGGCCATGGAATCAGCCCCAGCATTTT
J gene: TRBJ1-2; clone size: many; V gene: TRBV7-2; D gene: -; CDR3 protein: CASSPTGGGESGYTF; CDR3 DNA: TGTGCCAGCAGCCCAACCGGGGGGGGCGAGAGTGGCTACACCTTC
J gene: TRBJ2-3; clone size: -; V gene: TRBV6-2/TRBV6-3; D gene: TRBD2; CDR3 protein: CASGFYGTSGSDTDTQYF; CDR3 DNA: TGTGCCAGCGGTTTTTACGGGACTAGCGGGAGTGACACAGATACGCAGTATTTT
J gene: TRBJ1-3; clone size: few; V gene: TRBV7-2; D gene: -; CDR3 protein: CASSLWGETGSSGNTIYF; CDR3 DNA: TGTGCCAGCAGCTTATGGGGCGAAACAGGGAGCTCTGGAAACACCATATATTTT
J gene: TRBJ1-1; clone size: once; V gene: TRBV12-3/TRBV12-4; D gene: -; CDR3 protein: CASSLPAGTEAFF; CDR3 DNA: TGTGCCAGCAGCTTGCCAGCGGGCACTGAAGCTTTCTTT
J gene: TRBJ2-7; clone size: -; V gene: TRBV28; D gene: -; CDR3 protein: CASSWVEGSYEQYF; CDR3 DNA: TGTGCCAGCAGTTGGGTGGAGGGGAGCTACGAGCAGTACTTC
J gene: TRBJ2-5; clone size: -; V gene: TRBV7-9; D gene: -; CDR3 protein: CASSRGVRREETQYF; CDR3 DNA: TGTGCCAGCAGCCGAGGGGTTCGCAGGGAAGAGACCCAGTACTTC
J gene: TRBJ1-1; clone size: few; V gene: TRBV7-2; D gene: TRBD1; CDR3 protein: CASSLGTGNYAFF; CDR3 DNA: TGTGCCAGCAGCTTGGGGACAGGGAACTATGCTTTCTTT
J gene: TRBJ2-7; clone size: -; V gene: TRBV20-1; D gene: TRBD2; CDR3 protein: CSATLAGDYEQYF; CDR3 DNA: TGCAGTGCCACGCTCGCGGGAGACTACGAGCAGTACTTC
J gene: TRBJ2-5; clone size: few; V gene: TRBV7-8; D gene: TRBD1; CDR3 protein: CASSPQDRAETQYF; CDR3 DNA: TGTGCCAGCAGCCCCCAAGACAGGGCAGAGACCCAGTACTTC
J gene: TRBJ2-5; clone size: -; V gene: TRBV7-9; D gene: TRBD1; CDR3 protein: CASSLAGTAKETQYF; CDR3 DNA: TGTGCCAGCAGCTTAGCCGGGACAGCAAAAGAGACCCAGTACTTC
J gene: TRBJ2-5; clone size: -; V gene: TRBV7-2; D gene: TRBD2; CDR3 protein: CASSSRVSGSRETQYF; CDR3 DNA: TGTGCCAGCAGCTCTCGGGTTAGCGGGAGTCGAGAGACCCAGTACTTC
J gene: TRBJ1-2; clone size: few; V gene: TRBV12-3/TRBV12-4; D gene: TRBD1; CDR3 protein: CASRITTGVDYGYTF; CDR3 DNA: TGTGCCAGCAGGATTACCACAGGGGTGGACTATGGCTACACCTTC
J gene: TRBJ1-3; clone size: few; V gene: TRBV12-5; D gene: -; CDR3 protein: CASAPLLSGNTIYF; CDR3 DNA: TGTGCTAGTGCCCCGCTGCTCTCTGGAAACACCATATATTTT
J gene: TRBJ2-2; clone size: -; V gene: TRBV5-4; D gene: TRBD2; CDR3 protein: CASSPRRLADTGELFF; CDR3 DNA: TGTGCCAGCAGCCCTCGGCGACTAGCGGACACCGGGGAGCTGTTTTTT
J gene: TRBJ2-5; clone size: -; V gene: TRBV5-4; D gene: -; CDR3 protein: CASSLGGPATQYF; CDR3 DNA: TGTGCCAGCAGCTTGGGGGGGCCCGCGACCCAGTACTTC
J gene: TRBJ1-5; clone size: many; V gene: TRBV7-8; D gene: -; CDR3 protein: CASSLSRQGHGNQPQHF; CDR3 DNA: TGTGCCAGCAGCTTATCGAGGCAGGGACATGGCAATCAGCCCCAGCATTTT
J gene: TRBJ2-5; clone size: few; V gene: TRBV19; D gene: TRBD2; CDR3 protein: CASSRGTSGTLQETQYF; CDR3 DNA: TGTGCCAGTAGTAGAGGGACTAGCGGGACTTTACAAGAGACCCAGTACTTC
J gene: TRBJ1-1; clone size: many; V gene: TRBV7-2; D gene: TRBD1; CDR3 protein: CASSLKQGENTEAFF; CDR3 DNA: TGTGCCAGCAGCTTAAAACAGGGGGAGAACACTGAAGCTTTCTTT
J gene: TRBJ1-2; clone size: -; V gene: TRBV27; D gene: -; CDR3 protein: CASSLGSGTNVYGYTF; CDR3 DNA: TGTGCCAGCAGCTTGGGATCCGGGACTAATGTCTATGGCTACACCTTC
J gene: TRBJ2-1; clone size: once; V gene: TRBV4-3; D gene: -; CDR3 protein: CASSQAWRSSYNEQFF; CDR3 DNA: TGCGCCAGCAGCCAAGCGTGGCGGAGCTCCTACAATGAGCAGTTCTTC
J gene: TRBJ2-1; clone size: -; V gene: TRBV28; D gene: -; CDR3 protein: CASSPHNEQFF; CDR3 DNA: TGTGCCAGCAGTCCACACAATGAGCAGTTCTTC
J gene: TRBJ1-5; clone size: -; V gene: TRBV5-1; D gene: -; CDR3 protein: CASSLGDHSNQPQHF; CDR3 DNA: TGCGCCAGCAGCTTGGGCGACCATAGCAATCAGCCCCAGCATTTT
J gene: TRBJ2-3; clone size: once; V gene: TRBV20-1; D gene: TRBD1; CDR3 protein: CSAEQGDSTDTQYF; CDR3 DNA: TGCAGTGCTGAACAGGGGGATAGCACAGATACGCAGTATTTT
J gene: TRBJ2-2; clone size: -; V gene: TRBV7-2; D gene: -; CDR3 protein: CASTPTEPTGELFF; CDR3 DNA: TGTGCCAGCACCCCGACCGAGCCGACCGGGGAGCTGTTTTTT
J gene: TRBJ2-1; clone size: -; V gene: TRBV19; D gene: TRBD2; CDR3 protein: CASSTGLAHNEQFF; CDR3 DNA: TGTGCCAGTAGTACTGGACTAGCGCACAATGAGCAGTTCTTC
J gene: TRBJ2-1; clone size: -; V gene: TRBV12-3/TRBV12-4; D gene: TRBD1; CDR3 protein: CASNTGTGVYNEQFF; CDR3 DNA: TGTGCCAGCAATACCGGGACAGGGGTTTACAATGAGCAGTTCTTC